These 10 T cell receptor beta chains came from one sample sequenced in a study of shared clonotypes between healthy human individuals. Here immunoSEQ multiplex PCR was the method, and the copy in TCRdb shows in-frame clones only, minus some. This sample carries about 1 million clones, approximately 70% of them seen once, and the ten largest clones take nearly 1.5%. Sample: memory CD4+ T cells sorted from blood. Subset given: CD45RA-negative fraction. These receptors were collected from a man between 18 and 29 years old in good health.

This clone was found once. This rearrangement joins TRBV7-2 to TRBJ2-2, with 9 positions matching TRBD2. V gave up 4 bases and J gave up 14 bases; unmatched junction bases: 8. The CDR3 has 13 amino acids. Germline loops: CDR1 SGHTA, CDR2 FQGNSA. The CDR3 reads CASSSSGTSHLFF. CDR3 DNA: TGTGCCAGCAGCTCCTCCGGGACTAGCCACCTGTTTTTT.

This chain joins TRBV7-8 and TRBJ2-7; D may be TRBD1 or TRBD2 (5 bases each). V lost 0 bases, J lost 6 bases, and 18 bases lay in between. Per the germline V gene, CDR1 is SGHVS and CDR2 is FQNEAQ. This CDR3 is 16 amino acids long. Written as DNA, the CDR3 is TGTGCCAGCAGCTTAGCCGGTCGAGGCCGGGGCGGCGAGCAGTACTTC. As protein: CASSLAGRGRGGEQYF. The full variable domain, its missing parts supplied by reference TRBV7-8 and TRBJ2-7, is GAGVSQSPRYKVAKRGQDVALRCDPISGHVSLFWYQQALGQGPEFLTYFQNEAQLDKSGLPSDRFFAERPEGSVSTLKIQRTQQEDSAVYLCASSLAGRGRGGEQYFGPGTRLTVT.

CDR3 region: CSARDRGKQYF. The CDR3 DNA is TGCAGTGCTAGAGATCGGGGAAAGCAGTACTTC. This rearrangement joins TRBV20-1 to TRBJ2-7, with D maybe TRBD2 (5 bases). V lost 0 bases and J lost 8, with 8 bases in between. This CDR3 contains 11 residues. Germline CDR1 and CDR2: DFQATT and SNEGSKA (reference sequence).

This clone was counted a single time. The chain employs TRBV6-6 and TRBJ1-1, with TRBD1 matching 7 bases. This CDR3 region has 14 residues. Germline trimming cut 2 bases from V and 6 bases from J; bases unmatched to any gene: 6. Germline-derived CDR1 and CDR2 are MNHNY and SVGAGI (reference sequence). The chain's CDR3 is CASSYGNDRAEAFF. The CDR3 DNA reads TGTGCCAGCAGTTACGGGAACGACAGGGCTGAAGCTTTCTTT.

Comments on this clone: This CDR3 is also generated by other DNA sequences in the sample. The chain combines TRBV10-3 with TRBJ2-3, with 10 bases matching TRBD2. The junction had 2 bases not matched to a gene; V was cut back by 5 bases and J by 3 bases. The CDR3 loop spans 14 amino acids. The germline V gene has CDR1 ENHRY and CDR2 SYGVKD. CDR3 DNA: TGTGCCATCAGTACTAGCGGGATTACAGATACGCAGTATTTT. It encodes CAISTSGITDTQYF.

The chain has TRBV5-1 and TRBJ2-5; D not certain. Between the trimmed V and J ends, which lost 4 bases and 4 bases, there was a span of 17 bases. This CDR3 region has 15 residues. CDR1 is SGHRS and CDR2 is YFSETQ in the germline V gene. The CDR3 loop reads CASSLNTASRETQYF. The CDR3 DNA follows: TGCGCCAGCAGCCTTAACACGGCGTCCAGAGAGACCCAGTACTTC.

This sequence joins TRBV9 and TRBJ1-1; D call uncertain. Germline CDR1 reads SGDLS; CDR2 reads YYNGEE. The V end lost 4 bases, the J end lost 4 bases, and 20 bases lay between the germline ends. The CDR3 length is 16 residues. CDR3 DNA sequence: TGTGCCAGCAGCCCTCGTCTCACCGTAACTGGCACTGAAGCTTTCTTT. It yields the protein CASSPRLTVTGTEAFF.

This clone was observed once. This chain links TRBV15 with TRBJ1-3; D unclear. Trimming removed 3 bases from V and 4 bases from J, with 19 bases in between. The germline gives CDR1 LNHNV, CDR2 YYDKDF (reference sequence). The CDR3 spans 17 residues. The CDR3 is CATSRIGRSLIGNTIYF. CDR3 nucleotides: TGTGCCACCAGCAGGATCGGGCGAAGCTTGATCGGAAACACCATATATTTT. The variable domain in full, with the rest retrieved from reference TRBV15 and TRBJ1-3, is DAMVIQNPRYQVTQFGKPVTLSCSQTLNHNVMYWYQQKSSQAPKLLFHYYDKDFNNEADTPDNFQSRRPNTSFCFLDIRSPGLGDTAMYLCATSRIGRSLIGNTIYFGEGSWLTVV.

The chain uses TRBV9 and TRBJ1-3; 7 positions agree with TRBD1. The germline gives CDR1 SGDLS, CDR2 YYNGEE. CDR3 length: 20 amino acids. The ends lost 1 base at V and 0 bases at J; junction bases unmatched: 16. The CDR3 bases are TGTGCCAGCAGCGTATTACCCGGGGGGTCGACAGGGAGCTCTGGAAACACCATATATTTT. Its translation is CASSVLPGGSTGSSGNTIYF.

This clone appeared once. Other DNA sequences within the sample encode an identical CDR3. The chain has TRBV6-1 and TRBJ2-7; no clear D. V shed 6 bases and J shed 2 bases, with 11 bases lying between them. Germline CDR1 reads MNHNS; CDR2 reads SASEGT. The CDR3 contains 13 residues. CDR3 nucleotides: TGTGCCAGCAGGCAAGGCGGCCCCTACGAGCAGTACTTC. Its translation: CASRQGGPYEQYF.